These 9 T cell receptor beta chains share one sample of origin, sequenced in a study of T cell repertoires in cytomegalovirus infection. TCRdb reanalysed the reads using MiXCR and keeps one entry per CDR3 protein. The sample holds some 940,000 distinct CDR3 sequences, approximately 33% seen once. No antigen has been assigned to these receptors. The material was cultured CD8+ T cells from PBMCs, obtained from culture after CMV antigen stimulation. The receptor source for this set is a human donor in good health (CMV status not recorded). Some clones in this sample may be carry-over from other donors' samples.

The rearrangement links TRBV9 to TRBJ2-1; tentative D call: TRBD1 (6 bases). The CDR3 spans 16 residues. Trimming pared 4 bases from V and 6 bases from J, leaving 20 bases between. Germline V gene lookup returns CDR1 SGDLS and CDR2 YYNGEE. CDR3 sequence: CASSPPTGKGTNEQFF. DNA for the CDR3: TGTGCCAGCAGCCCCCCTACAGGGAAGGGTACCAATGAGCAGTTCTTC.

This rearrangement joins TRBV27 to TRBJ2-5, with D maybe TRBD1 (6 bases). The CDR3 sequence is 16 residues long. CDR1 and CDR2 (germline): MNHEY, SMNVEV (reference sequence). The ends were cut back, 2 bases at V and 5 bases at J, with 18 bases in the middle. The DNA of the CDR3 is TGTGCCAGCAGTTTAATAACAGGGCCGAACTGGGAGACCCAGTACTTC. Amino acid sequence: CASSLITGPNWETQYF.

This chain links TRBV7-6 with TRBJ2-2; 9 bases are a match to TRBD2. The CDR3 extends over 15 amino acids. J lost 1 base, V lost 6 bases, and 3 bases had no gene match. Germline V gene sequence: CDR1 SGHVS, CDR2 FNYEAQ. The chain's CDR3 is CASRSLAGNTGELFF. DNA for the CDR3: TGTGCCAGCAGATCACTAGCGGGGAACACCGGGGAGCTGTTTTTT. Using reference TRBV7-6 and TRBJ2-2 for the parts outside the CDR3, the full variable domain is GAGVSQSPRYKVTKRGQDVALRCDPISGHVSLYWYRQALGQGPEFLTYFNYEAQQDKSGLPNDRFSAERPEGSISTLTIQRTEQRDSAMYRCASRSLAGNTGELFFGEGSRLTVL.

The V gene is TRBV9, the J gene TRBJ2-6; a weak D match, TRBD2 (6 bases). CDR1 is SGDLS, CDR2 YYNGEE, per germline. The CDR3 is 17 residues long. Trimming removed 0 bases at V and 0 bases at J, with 10 bases between. The chain's CDR3 is CASSVAGLRSGANVLTF. As DNA, the CDR3 is TGTGCCAGCAGCGTAGCGGGACTCCGCTCTGGGGCCAACGTCCTGACTTTC.

J is TRBJ2-6 and V is TRBV28; no definite D call. Germline V gives CDR1 MDHEN, CDR2 SYDVKM. The ends were cut back, 7 bases at V and 0 bases at J, with 19 bases in the middle. The CDR3 sequence is 18 residues long. The CDR3 loop reads CASTVRALPYSGANVLTF. The CDR3 DNA reads as TGTGCCAGCACGGTCCGGGCTTTACCCTACTCTGGGGCCAACGTCCTGACTTTC.

V is TRBV19 and J is TRBJ1-1; TRBD1 matches 9 bases. This CDR3 has 14 residues. Trimming removed 7 bases from V and 6 bases from J; junction bases left unmatched: 9. In germline, CDR1 is LNHDA, CDR2 SQIVND (reference sequence). The CDR3: CASTPGQGSPEAFF. CDR3 in DNA: TGTGCCAGTACCCCGGGACAGGGAAGTCCTGAAGCTTTCTTT.

This clonotype has ten or more counts. The chain joins TRBV7-3 to TRBJ2-3, with 13 bases matching TRBD2. From germline, CDR1 is SGHTA and CDR2 FQGTGA. V trimming: 6 bases; J trimming: 5 bases; junction bases outside the gene matches: 11. The CDR3 consists of 17 residues. This CDR3 is CASRETLAGGPGDTQYF. In DNA, the CDR3 is TGTGCCAGCAGGGAGACACTAGCGGGGGGGCCGGGAGATACGCAGTATTTT.

The chain is built from TRBV27 and TRBJ2-5; D may correspond to TRBD1 or TRBD2 (6 bases each). The CDR3 extends over 15 amino acids. Germline V gives CDR1 MNHEY, CDR2 SMNVEV (reference sequence). V shed 6 bases and J shed 4 bases, with 18 bases lying between them. The CDR3 nucleotides read TGTGCCAGCAGCCCCGCACCCGGGGGCGGAGAGACCCAGTACTTC. Encoded protein: CASSPAPGGGETQYF.

Turning to this clonotype: The germline gene is not matched at one end of the junction; a read error may be the cause. The V call is TRBV7-4, the J call TRBJ2-4; no clear D. Per germline, CDR1 SGHVT and CDR2 SQSDAQ. The CDR3 loop spans 16 amino acids. The CDR3 bases are TGTGCCAACAGCTCCTCGGTAGGGCTAGCCAAAAACATTCAGTACTTC. Translation gives CANSSSVGLAKNIQYF.